This T cell receptor (beta chain) was sequenced for a study of T cells in women clearing cervical HPV infection. immunoSEQ multiplex PCR used an average of around 1,200 ng genomic DNA. Measured with immunoSEQ multiplex PCR; TCRdb has only the in-frame clones, and not every one. The table lists about 14,000 clones, with more than 20% in the top ten. In the case of this clone: The read ends 3 residues before the CDR3 terminus; that terminus is restored from the germline J gene.

Germline lookup yields CDR1 LNHDA and CDR2 SQIVND (reference sequence). This CDR3 has 13 amino acids. The receptor's source is a woman between 18 and 69 years old with a cervical HPV16 infection that either progressed to CIN3+ or cleared (not recorded which). The genes are TRBV19 and TRBJ1-2; the match to TRBD1 covers 9 bases. Sequenced input: blood buffy coat. CDR3 residues: CASSLRDREGYTF. The CDR3 bases that were read are TGTGCCAGTAGTCTCCGGGACAGGGAAGGC. Full variable domain (outside the CDR3, taken from reference TRBV19 and TRBJ1-2): DGGITQSPKYLFRKEGQNVTLSCEQNLNHDAMYWYRQDPGQGLRLIYYSQIVNDFQKGDIAEGYSVSREKKESFPLTVTSAQKNPTAFYLCASSLRDREGYTFGSGTRLTVV.